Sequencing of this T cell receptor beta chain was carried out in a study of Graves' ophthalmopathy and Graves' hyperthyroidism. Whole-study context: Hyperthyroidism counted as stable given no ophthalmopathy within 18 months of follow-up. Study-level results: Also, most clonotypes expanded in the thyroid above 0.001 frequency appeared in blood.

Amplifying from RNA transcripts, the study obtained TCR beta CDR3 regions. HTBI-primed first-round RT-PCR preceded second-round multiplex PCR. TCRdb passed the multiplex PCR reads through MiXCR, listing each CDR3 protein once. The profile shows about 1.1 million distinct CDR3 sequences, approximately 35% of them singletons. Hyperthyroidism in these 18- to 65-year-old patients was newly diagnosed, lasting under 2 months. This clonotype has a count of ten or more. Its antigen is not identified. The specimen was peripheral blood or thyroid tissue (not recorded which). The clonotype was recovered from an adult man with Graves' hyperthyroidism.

CDR3 in DNA: TGCGCCAGCAGTCCGGGACACAGGACCACCTTTGGCTACACCTTC. It is translated as CASSPGHRTTFGYTF. This chain connects TRBV10-1 to TRBJ1-2; a weak D match, TRBD1 (6 bases). Germline V CDR1 and CDR2: WNHNN, SYGVQD (reference sequence). V was trimmed by 5 bases and J by 7 bases, leaving 20 bases between them. This CDR3 region has 15 residues.